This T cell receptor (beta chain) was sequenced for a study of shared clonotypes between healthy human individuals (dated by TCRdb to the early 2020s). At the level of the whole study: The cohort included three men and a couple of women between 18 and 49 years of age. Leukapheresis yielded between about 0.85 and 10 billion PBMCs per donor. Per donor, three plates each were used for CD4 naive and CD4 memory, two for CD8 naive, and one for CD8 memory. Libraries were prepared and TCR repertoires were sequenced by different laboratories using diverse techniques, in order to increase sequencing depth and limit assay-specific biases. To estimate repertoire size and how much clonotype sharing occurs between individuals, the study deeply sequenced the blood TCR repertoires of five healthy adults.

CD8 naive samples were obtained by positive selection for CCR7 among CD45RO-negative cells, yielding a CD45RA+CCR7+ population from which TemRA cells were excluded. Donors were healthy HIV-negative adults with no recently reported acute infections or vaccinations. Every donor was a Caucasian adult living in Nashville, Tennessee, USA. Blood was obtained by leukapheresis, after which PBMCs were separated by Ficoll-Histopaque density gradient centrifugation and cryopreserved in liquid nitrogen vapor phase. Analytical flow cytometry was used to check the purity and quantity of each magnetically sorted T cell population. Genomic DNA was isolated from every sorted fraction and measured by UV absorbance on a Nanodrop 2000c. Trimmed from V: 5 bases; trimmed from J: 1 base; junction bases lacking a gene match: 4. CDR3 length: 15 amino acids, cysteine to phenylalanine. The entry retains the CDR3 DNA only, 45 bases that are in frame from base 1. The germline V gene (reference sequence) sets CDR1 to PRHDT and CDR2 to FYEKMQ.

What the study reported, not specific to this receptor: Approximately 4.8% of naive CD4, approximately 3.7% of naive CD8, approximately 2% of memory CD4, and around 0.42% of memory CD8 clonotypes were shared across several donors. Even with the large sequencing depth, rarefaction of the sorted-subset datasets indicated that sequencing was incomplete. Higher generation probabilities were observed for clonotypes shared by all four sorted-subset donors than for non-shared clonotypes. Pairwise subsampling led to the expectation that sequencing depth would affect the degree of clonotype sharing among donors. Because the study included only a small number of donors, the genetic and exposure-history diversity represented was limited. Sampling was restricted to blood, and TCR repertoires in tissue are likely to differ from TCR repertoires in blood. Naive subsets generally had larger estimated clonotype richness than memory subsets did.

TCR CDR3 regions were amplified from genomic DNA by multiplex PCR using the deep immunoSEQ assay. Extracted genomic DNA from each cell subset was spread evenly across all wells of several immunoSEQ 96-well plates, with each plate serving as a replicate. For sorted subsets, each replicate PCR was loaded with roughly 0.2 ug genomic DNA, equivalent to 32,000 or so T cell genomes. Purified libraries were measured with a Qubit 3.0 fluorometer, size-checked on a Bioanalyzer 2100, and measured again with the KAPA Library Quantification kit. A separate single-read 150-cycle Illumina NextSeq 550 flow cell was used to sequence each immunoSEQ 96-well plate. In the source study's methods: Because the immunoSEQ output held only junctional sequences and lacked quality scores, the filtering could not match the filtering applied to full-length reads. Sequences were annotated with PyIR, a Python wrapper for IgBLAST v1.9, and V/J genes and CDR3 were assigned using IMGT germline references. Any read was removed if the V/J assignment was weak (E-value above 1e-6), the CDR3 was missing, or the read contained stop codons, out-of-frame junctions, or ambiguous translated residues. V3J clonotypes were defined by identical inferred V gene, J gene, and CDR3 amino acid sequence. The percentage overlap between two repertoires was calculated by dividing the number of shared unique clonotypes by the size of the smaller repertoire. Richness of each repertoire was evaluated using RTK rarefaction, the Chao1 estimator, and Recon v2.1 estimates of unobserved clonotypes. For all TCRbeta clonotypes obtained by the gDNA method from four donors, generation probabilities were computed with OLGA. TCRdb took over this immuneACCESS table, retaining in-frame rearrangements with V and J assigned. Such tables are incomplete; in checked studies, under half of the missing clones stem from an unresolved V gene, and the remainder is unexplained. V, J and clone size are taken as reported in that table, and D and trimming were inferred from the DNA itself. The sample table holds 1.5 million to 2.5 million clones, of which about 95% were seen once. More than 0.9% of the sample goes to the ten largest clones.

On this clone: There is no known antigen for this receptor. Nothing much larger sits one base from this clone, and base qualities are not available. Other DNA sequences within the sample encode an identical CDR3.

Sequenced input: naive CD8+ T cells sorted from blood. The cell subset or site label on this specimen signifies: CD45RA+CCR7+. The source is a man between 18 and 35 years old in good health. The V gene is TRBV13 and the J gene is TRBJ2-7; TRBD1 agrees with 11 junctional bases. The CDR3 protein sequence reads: CASSPGTGGSYEQYF. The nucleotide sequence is TGTGCCAGCAGCCCCGGGACAGGGGGTTCCTACGAGCAGTACTTC.